The T cell receptor beta chain described here comes from a study of tumor and adjacent non-tumor tissue in lung cancer. Study at large: The cohort had roughly 11 adenocarcinoma, a couple of squamous cell and 1 small cell patients. Samples averaged roughly 4.3 million productive TCRbeta reads each.

This clonotype was recorded a few times. Its antigen is not known. The template was RNA from unsorted bulk tissue. Distant lung tissue was collected more than 3 cm away from the tumor edge. The CDR3 totals 15 residues. V lost 0 bases, J lost 8 bases, and 15 bases lay in between. Germline CDR1 SGDLS, CDR2 YYNGEE. A modified ARM-PCR protocol with three rounds of nested PCR amplified TCRbeta. TCRdb itself ran the multiplex PCR reads through MiXCR, one entry per CDR3 protein. The sample has some 100,000 distinct CDR3 sequences; 80% are singletons. Notes on the study in general: Top 100 clones took a larger repertoire share in normal lung.

The chain uses TRBV9 and TRBJ2-1; D is ambiguous. This TCR was recovered from a man aged 55 to 70 with small cell lung cancer. Sequences were obtained from distant non-tumor lung tissue. The CDR3 is CASSVESRRADEQFF. CDR3 sequence (DNA): TGTGCCAGCAGCGTAGAGAGCAGGAGAGCTGATGAGCAGTTCTTC.